Listed below are T cell receptor beta chains from one sample, sequenced in a study of CD4 and CD8 cells across lung adenocarcinoma regions. TCRdb fed the PCR reads into MiXCR, producing one record per CDR3 protein. The data hold roughly 20,000 distinct CDR3 sequences, with roughly half observed a single time. Sequenced sample: CD8+ T cells from the center of a lung tumor. Every receptor here comes from a female donor with lung adenocarcinoma. The CD4 and CD8 labels of this study may be unreliable. The CDR3 runs from the conserved cysteine through the conserved F or W. A D gene is named only where the DNA matches it firmly. Rows give clone size only sometimes, using once, few, many, or a class for an expanded clone.

v_call	d_call	clone_size	j_call	cdr3_aa
TRBV6-1	TRBD1	NA	TRBJ2-3	CASSVRGGANTDTQYF
TRBV7-2	NA	once	NA	CASNEFGFEQYF
TRBV7-8	NA	many	TRBJ2-1	CASSPDGWAPGSYNEQFF
TRBV7-2	TRBD1	many	TRBJ2-5	CASSRGTGLETQYF
TRBV7-6	NA	NA	TRBJ1-1	CASSPEMNTEAFF
TRBV10-1	TRBD1	NA	TRBJ2-1	CASTGTEGFGEQFF
TRBV6-1	NA	NA	NA	CASSALKRSSYEQYF
TRBV6-1	NA	many	TRBJ1-1	CASSALPANTEAFF
TRBV10-1	NA	NA	TRBJ1-1	CASSAVWNTEAFF
TRBV10-2	TRBD1	NA	NA	CATRTGALSDEQYF
TRBV27	TRBD2	NA	TRBJ2-4	CASSGAGAGRWATNTQYF
TRBV9	TRBD2	NA	TRBJ2-7	CASSVGLAGGLSYEQYF
TRBV11-1	NA	NA	TRBJ2-1	CASSLADPRLDYEQFF
TRBV6-1	NA	once	NA	CASSLVSYEQYF
TRBV7-2	NA	medium-sized	TRBJ2-5	CASRHRTRWPETQYF
TRBV25-1	TRBD2	NA	TRBJ2-3	CASSGTGTSGTDAQFF
TRBV27	NA	NA	TRBJ2-4	CASRLRAKNTQYF
TRBV6-1	TRBD2	NA	TRBJ2-4	CASRGRGAKDTQYF
TRBV23-1	NA	few	TRBJ2-1	CASSQSHRPNEQFF
TRBV6-1	NA	NA	TRBJ1-5	CASRQLDTQPQHF
TRBV10-2	NA	NA	NA	CARGVGGENMQYF
TRBV10-3	NA	NA	TRBJ2-3	CAGMGGSDLGTQYF
TRBV6-5	TRBD2	few	TRBJ2-4	CASSYGGRAGGIQYF
TRBV11-1	NA	once	TRBJ2-1	CASSTQQGESFF
TRBV6-1	TRBD1	NA	TRBJ2-3	CARRIRGTDTQYF
TRBV2	TRBD2	many	TRBJ2-1	CASMGGTGPFF
TRBV6-1	NA	NA	TRBJ2-1	CASSLDHHEQFF
TRBV6-1	TRBD2	NA	TRBJ2-3	CASSVAGGWAKNTQYF
TRBV12-3/TRBV12-4	NA	many	TRBJ2-1	CASSSRPINEQFF
TRBV6-5	NA	many	TRBJ2-1	CASSYSFYVGYIWNEQFF
TRBV6-1	TRBD1	NA	TRBJ2-3	CARGVQAVSTGEQYF
TRBV10-1	TRBD2	NA	TRBJ2-5	CASSDTSGREEQYF
TRBV6-5	NA	few	TRBJ2-1	CASSYRTTGSNEQFF
TRBV5-1	TRBD2	NA	TRBJ2-3	CASSISGRRDTQYF
TRBV6-1	NA	NA	TRBJ2-2	CASSPAQRTNTGELFF
TRBV6-5	TRBD2	NA	TRBJ2-1	CASSYSSGSLYNEQFF
TRBV4-1	NA	many	TRBJ2-1	CASSQVGGRYNEQFF
TRBV10-1	NA	NA	TRBJ2-4	CASKGLRDPNTQYF
TRBV9	NA	NA	TRBJ2-2	CASSVVYTGELFF
TRBV7-8	TRBD2	few	TRBJ2-5	CASSLALAGGRLETQYF
TRBV19	TRBD1	once	TRBJ2-5	CASGDRAETQYF
TRBV6-1	NA	NA	TRBJ2-2	CASSEALAGELFF
TRBV7-3	TRBD1	NA	TRBJ2-2	CASSLNRGHTGELFF
TRBV12-3/TRBV12-4	NA	NA	TRBJ2-6	CASTTSGANVLTF
TRBV6-5	TRBD1	medium-sized	TRBJ2-1	CASSSLQGAGTGHEQFF
TRBV27	NA	NA	TRBJ2-4	CASSPPGQGSGEQYF
TRBV11-2	TRBD2	many	TRBJ2-5	CASSLEKKSGRAREQYF
TRBV12-3/TRBV12-4	NA	NA	TRBJ2-1	CASSFARGSEQFF
TRBV7-6	NA	NA	TRBJ2-5	CASSLGSGQLWGETQYF
TRBV10-2	NA	NA	TRBJ2-4	CGTSGVCVKNTQYF
TRBV27	TRBD2	few	NA	CATRRGLAGANTEAQYF
TRBV6-1	TRBD2	medium-sized	TRBJ2-1	CASGREFPNEQFF
TRBV10-1	TRBD2	medium-sized	TRBJ2-1	CASSESTASGAPSYNEQFF
TRBV7-2	NA	NA	TRBJ2-5	CASSWGGASYF
TRBV6-4	TRBD1	NA	TRBJ1-1	CASSEYRDRQTRNTEAFF
TRBV7-2	NA	once	TRBJ2-1	CASSLAASSYNEQFF
TRBV12-3/TRBV12-4	TRBD1	NA	TRBJ2-3	CASSARGTGLWTKNTQYF
TRBV27	TRBD2	once	NA	CASRRRAGSTDTQYF
TRBV10-3	NA	NA	TRBJ2-5	CAISRDGGEVQYF
TRBV6-1	NA	medium-sized	TRBJ2-3	CASRHGGDPTDTQYF